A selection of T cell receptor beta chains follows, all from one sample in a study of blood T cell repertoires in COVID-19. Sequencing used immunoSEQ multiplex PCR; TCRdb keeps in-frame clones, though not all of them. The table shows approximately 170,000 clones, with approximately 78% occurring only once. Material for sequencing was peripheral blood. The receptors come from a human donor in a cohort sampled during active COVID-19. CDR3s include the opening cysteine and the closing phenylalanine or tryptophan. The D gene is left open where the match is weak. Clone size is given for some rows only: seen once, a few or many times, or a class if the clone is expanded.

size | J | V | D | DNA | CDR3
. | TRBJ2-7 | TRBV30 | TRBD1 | TGTGCCTGTAAGACAGGGGCCTACGAGCAGTACTTC | CACKTGAYEQYF
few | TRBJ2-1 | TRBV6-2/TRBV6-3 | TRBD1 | TGTGCCAGCAGCCCTATCCGGGACAGGGGAAGGGATGAGCAGTTCTTC | CASSPIRDRGRDEQFF
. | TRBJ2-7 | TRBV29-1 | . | TGCAGCGTTGAAGATCATGGCCCGGGGAACGAGCAGTACTTC | CSVEDHGPGNEQYF
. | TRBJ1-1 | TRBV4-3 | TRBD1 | TGCGCCAGCAGCCAAGATTTGCAGGGGGGCGCAGCTTTCTTT | CASSQDLQGGAAFF
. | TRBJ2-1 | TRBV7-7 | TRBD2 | TGTGCTAGCAGCCCCAGCGTAGCGGGAGGGCCGACCGATGAGCAGTTCTTC | CASSPSVAGGPTDEQFF
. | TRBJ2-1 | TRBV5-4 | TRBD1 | TGTGCCAGCAGCTACGGACAGGGGAATGAGCAGTTCTTC | CASSYGQGNEQFF
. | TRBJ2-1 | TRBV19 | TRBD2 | TGTGCCAGTAGTATTGACGCGGGAGGATGGCAGCAGTTCTTC | CASSIDAGGWQQFF
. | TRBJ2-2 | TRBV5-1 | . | TGCGCCAGCAGCCAGAACACCGGGGAGCTGTTTTTT | CASSQNTGELFF
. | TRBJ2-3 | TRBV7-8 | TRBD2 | TGTGCCAGCAGCTTCACGGGACTAGCGGGAGGGCCGACGCAGTATTTT | CASSFTGLAGGPTQYF
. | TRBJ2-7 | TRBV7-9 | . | TGTGCCAGCAGCTTAGTAACCGGACCCAGCGGGTACGAGCAGTACTTC | CASSLVTGPSGYEQYF
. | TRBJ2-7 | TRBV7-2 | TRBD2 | TGTGCCAGCAGCTTACGAGGGAGGGGAGAAGTGTACTTC | CASSLRGRGEVYF
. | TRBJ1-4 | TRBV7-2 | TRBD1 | TGTGCCAGCAGCTTAAATCTCTGGACAGGCAATGAAAAACTGTTTTTT | CASSLNLWTGNEKLFF
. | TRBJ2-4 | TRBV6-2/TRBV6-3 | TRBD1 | TGTGCCACCAACCCGGGACAGGCAAACATTCAGTACTTC | CATNPGQANIQYF
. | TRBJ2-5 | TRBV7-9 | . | TGTGCCAGCAGCCCCAGCCCCCAGGGTCCGGAGACCCAGTACTTC | CASSPSPQGPETQYF
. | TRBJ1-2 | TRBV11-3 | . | TGTGCCAGCATCCAGGGGATTCCCTATGGCTACACTTTC | CASIQGIPYGYTF
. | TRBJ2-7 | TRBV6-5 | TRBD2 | TGTGCCAGCAGGGGGGGGTCCTACGAGCAGTACTTC | CASRGGSYEQYF
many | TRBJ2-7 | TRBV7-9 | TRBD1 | TGTGCCAGCAGCTCGACAGGGGGCCACTACGAGCAGTACTTC | CASSSTGGHYEQYF
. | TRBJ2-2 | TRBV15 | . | TGTGCCACCAGCAGATTGGGACTCTTAAACACCGGGGAGCTGTTTTTT | CATSRLGLLNTGELFF
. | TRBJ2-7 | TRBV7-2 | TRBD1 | TGTGCCAGCGGCCGGGACAGGGGAGACTACGAGCAGTACTTC | CASGRDRGDYEQYF
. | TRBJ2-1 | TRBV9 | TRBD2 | TGTGCCAGCAGTACTAGCGGAAGCTCCTACAATGAGCAGTTCTTC | CASSTSGSSYNEQFF
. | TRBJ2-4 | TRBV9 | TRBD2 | TGTGCCAGCAGCGCGGGAGGGATCCGGAACATTCAGTACTTC | CASSAGGIRNIQYF
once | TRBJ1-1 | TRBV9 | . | TGTGCCAGCAGCACCAGCCTAATTAGGGGAACTGAAGCTTTCTTT | CASSTSLIRGTEAFF
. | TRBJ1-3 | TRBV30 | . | TGTGCCTGGAGTAGCGGTAGCTCTGGAAACACCATATATTTT | CAWSSGSSGNTIYF
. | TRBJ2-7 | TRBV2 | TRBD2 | TGTGCCAGCAGTGTGGCGGGGGTAGGCTCCTACGAGCAGTACTTC | CASSVAGVGSYEQYF
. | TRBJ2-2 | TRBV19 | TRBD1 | TGTGCAAGTAATAGGGCAGGGGGAACCGGGGAGCTGTTTTTT | CASNRAGGTGELFF
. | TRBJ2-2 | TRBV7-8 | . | TGTGCCAGCAGACCGGGGGGCGGGGGTGTCACCGGGGAGCTGTTTTTT | CASRPGGGGVTGELFF
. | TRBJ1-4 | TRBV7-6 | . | TGTGCCAGCAGCTTAGGAGCAACTAATGAAAAACTGTTTTTT | CASSLGATNEKLFF
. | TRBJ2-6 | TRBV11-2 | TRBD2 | TGTGCCAGCAGCCTGGCCTGGCGGGAGGGCCACTCTGGGGCCAACGTCCTGACTTTC | CASSLAWREGHSGANVLTF
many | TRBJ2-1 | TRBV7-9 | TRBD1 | TGTGCCAGCAGCTTCCGGACAGGGGCCCTCTACAATGAGCAGTTCTTC | CASSFRTGALYNEQFF
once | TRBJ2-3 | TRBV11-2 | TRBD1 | TGTGCCAGCAGCTTAGATCTTAAGGGGGCTAACACAGATACGCAGTATTTT | CASSLDLKGANTDTQYF
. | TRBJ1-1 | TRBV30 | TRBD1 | TGTGCCTGGAGTGTAGACAGGGTTGCAGCTTTCTTT | CAWSVDRVAAFF
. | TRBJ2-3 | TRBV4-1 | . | TGCGCCAGCAGCCAAGATGGTCGCGGTTCTAGCACAGATACGCAGTATTTT | CASSQDGRGSSTDTQYF
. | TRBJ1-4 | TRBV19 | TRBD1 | TGTGCCAGTAGATGGGGCAGGGGGAATGAAAAACTGTTTTTT | CASRWGRGNEKLFF
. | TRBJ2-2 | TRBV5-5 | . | TGTGCCAGCCGAGCTTGGCGGGGCACCGGGGAGCTGTTTTTT | CASRAWRGTGELFF
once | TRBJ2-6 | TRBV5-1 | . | TGCGCCAGCAGCCCAAGGACCGTTGACAGCTCTGGGGCCAACGTCCTGACTTTC | CASSPRTVDSSGANVLTF
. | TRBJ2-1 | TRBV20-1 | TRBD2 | TGCAGTGCAAGTAGCGGGGGGGCTGTCAATGAGCAGTTCTTC | CSASSGGAVNEQFF
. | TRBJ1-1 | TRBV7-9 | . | TGTGCCAGCAGCCTAGGACAGTTGAACACTGAAGCTTTCTTT | CASSLGQLNTEAFF
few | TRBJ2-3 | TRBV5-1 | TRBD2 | TGCGCCAGCAGCGCGGGCCTAGCGGGAGGCTTAGATACGCAGTATTTT | CASSAGLAGGLDTQYF
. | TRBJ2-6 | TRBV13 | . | TGTGCCAGCAGCGAGGGGGACGGGGCCAACGTCCTGACTTTC | CASSEGDGANVLTF
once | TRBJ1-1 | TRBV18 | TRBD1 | TGTGCCAGCTCACCCGTAAACAGGGGGGCGAGCACTGAAGCTTTCTTT | CASSPVNRGASTEAFF
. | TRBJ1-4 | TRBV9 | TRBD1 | TGTGCCAGCAGCGTAGGACCCACAGGGGGACTTGAAAAACTGTTTTTT | CASSVGPTGGLEKLFF
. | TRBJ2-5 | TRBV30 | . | TGTGCCTGGAGTTTTTCAGGGCGGGAGACCCAGTACTTC | CAWSFSGRETQYF
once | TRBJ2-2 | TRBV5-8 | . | TGTGCCAGCAGCTTATCTTTAAATCCTCGCGACACCGGGGAGCTGTTTTTT | CASSLSLNPRDTGELFF